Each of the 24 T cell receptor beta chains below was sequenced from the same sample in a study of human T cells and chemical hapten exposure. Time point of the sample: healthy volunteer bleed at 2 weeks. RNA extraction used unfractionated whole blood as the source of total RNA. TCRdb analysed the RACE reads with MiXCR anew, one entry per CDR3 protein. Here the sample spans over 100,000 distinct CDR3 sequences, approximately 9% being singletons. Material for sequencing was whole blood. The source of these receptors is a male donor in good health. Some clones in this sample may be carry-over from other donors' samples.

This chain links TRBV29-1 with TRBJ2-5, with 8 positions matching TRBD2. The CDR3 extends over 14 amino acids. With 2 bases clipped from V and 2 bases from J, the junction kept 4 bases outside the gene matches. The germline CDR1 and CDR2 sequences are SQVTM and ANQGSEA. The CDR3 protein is CSVETGGIQETQYF. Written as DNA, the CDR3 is TGCAGCGTTGAAACGGGGGGGATACAAGAGACCCAGTACTTC.

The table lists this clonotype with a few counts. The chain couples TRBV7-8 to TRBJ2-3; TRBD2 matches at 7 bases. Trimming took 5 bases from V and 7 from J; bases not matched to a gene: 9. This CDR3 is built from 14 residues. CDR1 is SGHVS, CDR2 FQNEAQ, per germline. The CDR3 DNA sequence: TGTGCCAGCAGCACGGGGAGGGCTAGGAATACGCAGTATTTT. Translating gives CASSTGRARNTQYF.

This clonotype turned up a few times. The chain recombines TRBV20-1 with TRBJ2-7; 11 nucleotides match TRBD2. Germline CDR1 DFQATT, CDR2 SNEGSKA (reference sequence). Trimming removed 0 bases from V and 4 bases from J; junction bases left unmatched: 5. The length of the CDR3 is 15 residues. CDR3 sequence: CSAREGTSGRYEQYF. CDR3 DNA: TGCAGTGCTAGAGAGGGGACTAGCGGAAGGTACGAGCAGTACTTC.

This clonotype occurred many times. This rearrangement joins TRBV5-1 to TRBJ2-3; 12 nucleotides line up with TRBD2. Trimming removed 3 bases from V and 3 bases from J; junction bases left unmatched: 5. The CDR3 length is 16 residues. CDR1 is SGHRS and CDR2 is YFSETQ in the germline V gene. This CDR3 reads CASSSATSGGTDTQYF. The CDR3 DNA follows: TGCGCCAGCAGCTCGGCAACTAGCGGGGGGACAGATACGCAGTATTTT.

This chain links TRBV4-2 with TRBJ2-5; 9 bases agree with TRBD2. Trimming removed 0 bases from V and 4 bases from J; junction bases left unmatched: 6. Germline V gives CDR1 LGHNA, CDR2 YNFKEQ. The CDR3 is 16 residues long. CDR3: CASSQDPPTSGETQYF. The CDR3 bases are TGTGCCAGCAGCCAAGATCCTCCGACTAGCGGAGAGACCCAGTACTTC.

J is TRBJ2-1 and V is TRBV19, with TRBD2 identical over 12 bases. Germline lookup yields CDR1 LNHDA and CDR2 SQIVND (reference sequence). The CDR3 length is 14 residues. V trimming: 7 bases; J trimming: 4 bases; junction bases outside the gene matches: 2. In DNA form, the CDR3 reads TGTGCCAGTAAGACTAGCGGGGGATACAATGAGCAGTTCTTC. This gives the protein CASKTSGGYNEQFF. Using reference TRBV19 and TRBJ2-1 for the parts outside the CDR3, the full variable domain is DGGITQSPKYLFRKEGQNVTLSCEQNLNHDAMYWYRQDPGQGLRLIYYSQIVNDFQKGDIAEGYSVSREKKESFPLTVTSAQKNPTAFYLCASKTSGGYNEQFFGPGTRLTVL.

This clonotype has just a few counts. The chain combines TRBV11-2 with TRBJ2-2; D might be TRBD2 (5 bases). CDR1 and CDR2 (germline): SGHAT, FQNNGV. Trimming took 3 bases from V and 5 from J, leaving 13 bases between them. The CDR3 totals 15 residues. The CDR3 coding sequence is TGTGCCAGCAGCTTTAGCGTCCAAGGAACCGGGGAGCTGTTTTTT. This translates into CASSFSVQGTGELFF.

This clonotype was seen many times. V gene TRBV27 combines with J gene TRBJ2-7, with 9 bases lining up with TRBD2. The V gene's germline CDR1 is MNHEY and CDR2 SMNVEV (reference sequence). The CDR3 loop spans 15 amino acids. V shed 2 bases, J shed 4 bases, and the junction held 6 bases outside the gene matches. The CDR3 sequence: CASSLTPSGKYEQYF. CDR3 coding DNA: TGTGCCAGCAGTTTAACCCCTAGCGGGAAGTACGAGCAGTACTTC.

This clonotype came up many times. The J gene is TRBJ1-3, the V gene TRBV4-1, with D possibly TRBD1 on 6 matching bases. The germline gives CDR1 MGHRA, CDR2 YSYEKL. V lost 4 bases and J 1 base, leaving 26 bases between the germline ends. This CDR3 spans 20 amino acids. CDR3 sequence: CASSPKFSRGRGESGNTIYF. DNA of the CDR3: TGCGCCAGCAGCCCAAAGTTCTCCAGGGGCCGCGGAGAGTCTGGAAACACCATATATTTT.

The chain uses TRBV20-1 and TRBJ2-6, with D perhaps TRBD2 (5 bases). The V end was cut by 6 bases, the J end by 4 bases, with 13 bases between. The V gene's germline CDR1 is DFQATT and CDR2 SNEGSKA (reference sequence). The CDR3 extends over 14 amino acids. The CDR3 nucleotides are TGCAGTGCGATTCCGGGATCAGGGGCCAACGTCCTGACTTTC. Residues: CSAIPGSGANVLTF.

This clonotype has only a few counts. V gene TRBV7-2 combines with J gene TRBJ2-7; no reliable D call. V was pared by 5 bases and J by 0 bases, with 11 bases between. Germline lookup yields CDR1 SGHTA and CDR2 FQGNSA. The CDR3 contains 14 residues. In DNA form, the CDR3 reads TGTGCCAGCAGCATCCTCCCAAGCTCCTACGAGCAGTACTTC. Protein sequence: CASSILPSSYEQYF.

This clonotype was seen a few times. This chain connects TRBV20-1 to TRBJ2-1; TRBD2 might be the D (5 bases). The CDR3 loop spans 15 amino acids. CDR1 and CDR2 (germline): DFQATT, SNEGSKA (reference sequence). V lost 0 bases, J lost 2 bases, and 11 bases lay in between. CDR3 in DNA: TGCAGTGCTAGAGATCCGAGGGAGCCCTACAATGAGCAGTTCTTC. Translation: CSARDPREPYNEQFF.

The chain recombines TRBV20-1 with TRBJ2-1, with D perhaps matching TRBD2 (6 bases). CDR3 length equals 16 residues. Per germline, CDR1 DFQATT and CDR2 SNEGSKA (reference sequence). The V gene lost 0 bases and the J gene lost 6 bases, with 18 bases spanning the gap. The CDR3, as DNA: TGCAGTGCTAGAGATCGATGGACTACGCCTACCAATGAGCAGTTCTTC. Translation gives CSARDRWTTPTNEQFF.

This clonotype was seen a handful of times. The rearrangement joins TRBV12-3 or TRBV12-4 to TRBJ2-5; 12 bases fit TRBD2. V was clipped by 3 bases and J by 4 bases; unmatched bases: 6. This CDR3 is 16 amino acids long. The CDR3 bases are TGTGCCAGCAGTTTTGCTAGCGGGAGGGCCCGAGAGACCCAGTACTTC. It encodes CASSFASGRARETQYF.

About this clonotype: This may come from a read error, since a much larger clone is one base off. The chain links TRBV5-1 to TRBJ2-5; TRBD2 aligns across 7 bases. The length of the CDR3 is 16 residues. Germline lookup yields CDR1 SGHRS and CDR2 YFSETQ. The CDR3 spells CASSLVPGRYQDTQYF. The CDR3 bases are TGCGCCAGCAGCTTGGTTCCCGGGAGGTACCAAGATACCCAGTACTTC.

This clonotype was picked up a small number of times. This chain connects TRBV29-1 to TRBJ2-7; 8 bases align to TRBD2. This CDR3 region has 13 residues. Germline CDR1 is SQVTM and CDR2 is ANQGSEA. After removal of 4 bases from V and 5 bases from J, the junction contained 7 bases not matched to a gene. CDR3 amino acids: CSVGTGTSNEQYF. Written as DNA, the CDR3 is TGCAGCGTTGGTACCGGGACTAGTAACGAGCAGTACTTC.

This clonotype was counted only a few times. The DNA for the CDR3 is TGCAGTGCTAGCCCACAAGATGGCACTGAAGCTTTCTTT. This codes for CSASPQDGTEAFF. The chain uses TRBV20-1 and TRBJ1-1; unclear D gene. Per the germline V gene, CDR1 is DFQATT and CDR2 is SNEGSKA (reference sequence). The CDR3 extends over 13 amino acids. V shed 3 bases and J shed 4 bases, with 12 bases lying between them.

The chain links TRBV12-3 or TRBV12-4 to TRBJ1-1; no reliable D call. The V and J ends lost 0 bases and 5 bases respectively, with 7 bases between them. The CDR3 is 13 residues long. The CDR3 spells CASSLALGTEAFF. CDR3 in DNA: TGTGCCAGCAGTTTAGCGCTTGGGACTGAAGCTTTCTTT.

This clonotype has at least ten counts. The CDR3 coding sequence is TGTGCCATCTCCCCTTGGGGAACAGGCATGAACACTGAAGCTTTCTTT. This translates into CAISPWGTGMNTEAFF. This chain connects TRBV10-3 to TRBJ1-1, with D maybe TRBD1 (5 bases). From germline, CDR1 is ENHRY and CDR2 SYGVKD. This CDR3 region has 16 residues. V lost 8 bases and J lost 0, with 19 bases in between.

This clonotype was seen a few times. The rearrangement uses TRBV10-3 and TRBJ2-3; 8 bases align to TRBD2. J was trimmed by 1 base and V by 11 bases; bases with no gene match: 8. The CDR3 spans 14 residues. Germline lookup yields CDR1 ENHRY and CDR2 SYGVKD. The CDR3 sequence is CASLAGWGTDTQYF. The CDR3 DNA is TGTGCCTCGTTAGCGGGGTGGGGCACAGATACGCAGTATTTT.

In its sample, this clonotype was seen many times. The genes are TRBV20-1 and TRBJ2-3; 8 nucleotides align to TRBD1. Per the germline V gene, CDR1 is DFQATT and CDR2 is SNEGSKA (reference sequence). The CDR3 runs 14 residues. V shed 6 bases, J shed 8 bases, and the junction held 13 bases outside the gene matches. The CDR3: CSAKPDRGPGTQYF. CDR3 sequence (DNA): TGCAGTGCAAAACCCGACAGGGGCCCGGGTACGCAGTATTTT.

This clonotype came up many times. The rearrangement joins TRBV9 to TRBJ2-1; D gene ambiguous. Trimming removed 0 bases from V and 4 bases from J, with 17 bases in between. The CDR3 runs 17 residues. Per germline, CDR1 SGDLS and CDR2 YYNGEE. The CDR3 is CASSVGGRSVGYNEQFF. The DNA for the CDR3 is TGTGCCAGCAGCGTAGGAGGAAGAAGCGTTGGGTACAATGAGCAGTTCTTC.

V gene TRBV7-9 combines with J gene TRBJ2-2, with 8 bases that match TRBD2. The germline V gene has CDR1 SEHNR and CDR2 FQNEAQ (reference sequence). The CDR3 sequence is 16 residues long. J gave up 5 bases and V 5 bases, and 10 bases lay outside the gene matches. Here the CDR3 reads CASSPIAGLKTGELFF. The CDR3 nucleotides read TGTGCCAGCAGCCCTATAGCGGGGTTGAAGACCGGGGAGCTGTTTTTT. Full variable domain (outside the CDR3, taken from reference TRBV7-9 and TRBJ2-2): DTGVSQNPRHKITKRGQNVTFRCDPISEHNRLYWYRQTLGQGPEFLTYFQNEAQLEKSRLLSDRFSAERPKGSFSTLEIQRTEQGDSAMYLCASSPIAGLKTGELFFGEGSRLTVL.

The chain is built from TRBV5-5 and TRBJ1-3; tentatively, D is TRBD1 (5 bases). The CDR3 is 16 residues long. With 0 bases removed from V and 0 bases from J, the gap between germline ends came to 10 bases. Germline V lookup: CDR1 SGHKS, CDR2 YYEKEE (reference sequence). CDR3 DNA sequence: TGTGCCAGCAGCTTGGTGGGGGTACCCTCTGGAAACACCATATATTTT. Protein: CASSLVGVPSGNTIYF. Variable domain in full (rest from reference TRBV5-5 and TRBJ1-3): DAGVTQSPTHLIKTRGQQVTLRCSPISGHKSVSWYQQVLGQGPQFIFQYYEKEERGRGNFPDRFSARQFPNYSSELNVNALLLGDSALYLCASSLVGVPSGNTIYFGEGSWLTVV.